This T cell receptor (beta chain) was observed in a study of T cells in Graves' hyperthyroidism and ophthalmopathy. This clonotype was recorded many times. Germline CDR1 reads MNHNS; CDR2 reads SASEGT. The V end lost 5 bases, the J end lost 5 bases, and 12 bases lay between the germline ends. The CDR3 has 14 residues. Authors of the study amplified TCR beta CDR3 regions from RNA transcripts. The TCR CDR3 first-round RT-PCR relied on the HTBI primer set. In TCRdb, the multiplex PCR reads were re-called with MiXCR into one record per CDR3 protein. The repertoire has approximately 640,000 distinct CDR3 sequences, 15% to 20% of them found once; the top ten carry approximately 3.8%.

Input material: blood. This TCR was recovered from a woman in her thirties with Graves' hyperthyroidism. The chain joins TRBV6-1 to TRBJ2-2; D is perhaps TRBD2 (6 bases). This chain's CDR3 is CASSPATRTGELFF. The CDR3 DNA sequence: TGTGCCAGCAGTCCCGCGACTAGAACCGGGGAGCTGTTTTTT.